This T cell receptor (beta chain) was sequenced for a study of cytotoxic CD8 clonotypes in ibrutinib-treated CLL. This clone was counted between two and nine times. Germline CDR1 LGHNA, CDR2 YSLEER. Trimming cost V 0 bases and J 6 bases, with 8 bases left between them. This CDR3 is built from 13 residues. Produced via immunoSEQ multiplex PCR; TCRdb's table is partial and in-frame only. This table has hundreds of thousands of clones, around four fifths appearing once. The starting material was PBMCs, obtained before ibrutinib treatment. The J gene is TRBJ1-2, the V gene TRBV4-3, with D possibly matching TRBD1 (5 bases). The receptor comes from a human donor with chronic lymphocytic leukemia. CDR3 loop: CASSQDRVNGYTF. The DNA of the CDR3 is TGCGCCAGCAGCCAAGACAGGGTGAATGGCTACACCTTC.